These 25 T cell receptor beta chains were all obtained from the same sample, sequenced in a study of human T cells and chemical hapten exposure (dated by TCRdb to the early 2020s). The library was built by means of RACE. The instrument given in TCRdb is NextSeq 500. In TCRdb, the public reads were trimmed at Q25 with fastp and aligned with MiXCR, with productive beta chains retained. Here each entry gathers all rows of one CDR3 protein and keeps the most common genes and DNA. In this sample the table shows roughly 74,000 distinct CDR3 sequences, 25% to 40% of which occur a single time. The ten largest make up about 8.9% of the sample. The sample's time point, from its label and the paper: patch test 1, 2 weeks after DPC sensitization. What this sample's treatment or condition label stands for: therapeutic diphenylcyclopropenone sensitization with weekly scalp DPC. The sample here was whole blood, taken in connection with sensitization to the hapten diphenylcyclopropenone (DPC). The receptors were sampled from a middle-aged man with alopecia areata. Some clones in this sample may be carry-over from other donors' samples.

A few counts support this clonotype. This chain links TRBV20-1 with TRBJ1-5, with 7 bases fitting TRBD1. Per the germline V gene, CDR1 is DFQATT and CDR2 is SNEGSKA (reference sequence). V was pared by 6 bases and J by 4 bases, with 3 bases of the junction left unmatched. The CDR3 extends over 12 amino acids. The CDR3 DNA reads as TGCAGTGCCGCGGACAGGAATCAGCCCCAGCATTTT. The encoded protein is CSAADRNQPQHF.

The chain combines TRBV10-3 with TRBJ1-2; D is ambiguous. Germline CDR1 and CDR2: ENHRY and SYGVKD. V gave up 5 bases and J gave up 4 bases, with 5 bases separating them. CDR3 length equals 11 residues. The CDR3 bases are TGTGCCATCAGTCAAATCTATGGCTACACCTTC. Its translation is CAISQIYGYTF.

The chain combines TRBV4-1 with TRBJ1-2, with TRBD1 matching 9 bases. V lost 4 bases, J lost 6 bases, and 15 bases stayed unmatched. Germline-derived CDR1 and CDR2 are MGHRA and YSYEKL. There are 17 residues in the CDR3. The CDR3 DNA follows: TGCGCCAGCAGCCCTATTGCCGGGGGGACAGGGAAGGATGGCTACACCTTC. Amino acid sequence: CASSPIAGGTGKDGYTF.

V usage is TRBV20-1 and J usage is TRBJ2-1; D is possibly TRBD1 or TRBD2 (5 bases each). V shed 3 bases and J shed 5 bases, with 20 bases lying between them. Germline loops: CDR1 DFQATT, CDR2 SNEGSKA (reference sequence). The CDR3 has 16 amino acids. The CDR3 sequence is CSASLGVRRPNNEQFF. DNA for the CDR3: TGCAGTGCTAGTTTGGGGGTCAGGCGGCCTAACAATGAGCAGTTCTTC.

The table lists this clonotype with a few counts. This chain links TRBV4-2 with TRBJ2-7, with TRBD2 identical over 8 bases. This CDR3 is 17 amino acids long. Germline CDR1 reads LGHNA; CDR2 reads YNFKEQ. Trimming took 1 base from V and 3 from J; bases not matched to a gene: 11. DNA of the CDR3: TGTGCCAGCAGCCAAGGTCTAGCGGGTAGCTTGAGCTACGAGCAGTACTTC. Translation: CASSQGLAGSLSYEQYF.

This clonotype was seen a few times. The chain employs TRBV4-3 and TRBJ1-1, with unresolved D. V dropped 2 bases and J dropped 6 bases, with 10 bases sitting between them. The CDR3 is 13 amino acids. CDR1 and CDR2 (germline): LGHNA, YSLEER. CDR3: CASSQLPGSEAFF. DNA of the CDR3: TGCGCCAGCAGCCAACTGCCGGGCTCTGAAGCTTTCTTT.

DNA of the CDR3: TGTGCCAGCTTTCCCTCTCCAGGGACAGGGATAGCCTACGAGCAGTACTTC. It translates to CASFPSPGTGIAYEQYF. This chain joins TRBV6-1 and TRBJ2-7, with 9 bases that match TRBD1. Germline-derived CDR1 and CDR2 are MNHNS and SASEGT. The CDR3 extends over 17 amino acids. After removal of 8 bases from V and 2 bases from J, the junction contained 16 bases not matched to a gene.

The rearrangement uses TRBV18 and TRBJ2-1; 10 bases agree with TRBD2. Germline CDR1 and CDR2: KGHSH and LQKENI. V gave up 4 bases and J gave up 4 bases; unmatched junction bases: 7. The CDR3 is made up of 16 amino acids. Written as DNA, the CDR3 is TGTGCCAGCTCACGAATCGGGACTAGCGTTTACAATGAGCAGTTCTTC. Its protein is CASSRIGTSVYNEQFF.

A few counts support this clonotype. CDR3 in DNA: TGTGCCACCAGTGACTCCGGGACGGCTGATGGCTACACCTTC. Its protein product is CATSDSGTADGYTF. The chain carries TRBV24-1 and TRBJ1-2; D possibly corresponds to TRBD1 (5 bases). The CDR3 length is 14 residues. In germline, CDR1 is KGHDR, CDR2 SFDVKD. With 4 bases removed from V and 6 bases from J, the gap between germline ends came to 14 bases.

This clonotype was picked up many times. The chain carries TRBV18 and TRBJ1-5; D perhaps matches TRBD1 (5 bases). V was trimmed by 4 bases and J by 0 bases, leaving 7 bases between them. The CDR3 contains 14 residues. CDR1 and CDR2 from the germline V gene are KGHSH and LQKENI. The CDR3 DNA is TGTGCCAGCTCACTGACAGATAGCAATCAGCCCCAGCATTTT. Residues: CASSLTDSNQPQHF.

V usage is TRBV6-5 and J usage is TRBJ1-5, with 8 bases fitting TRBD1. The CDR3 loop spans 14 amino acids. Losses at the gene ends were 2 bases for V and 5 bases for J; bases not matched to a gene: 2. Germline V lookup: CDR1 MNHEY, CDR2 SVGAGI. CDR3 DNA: TGTGCCAGCAGTTACGGACAGGGTGATCAGCCCCAGCATTTT. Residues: CASSYGQGDQPQHF.

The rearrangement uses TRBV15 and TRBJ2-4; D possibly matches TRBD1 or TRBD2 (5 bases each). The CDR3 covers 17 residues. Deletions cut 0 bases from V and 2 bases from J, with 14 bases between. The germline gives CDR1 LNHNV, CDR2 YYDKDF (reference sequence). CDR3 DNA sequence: TGTGCCACCAGCAGAGATCCCAGGGACGAATCCAAAAACATTCAGTACTTC. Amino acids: CATSRDPRDESKNIQYF.

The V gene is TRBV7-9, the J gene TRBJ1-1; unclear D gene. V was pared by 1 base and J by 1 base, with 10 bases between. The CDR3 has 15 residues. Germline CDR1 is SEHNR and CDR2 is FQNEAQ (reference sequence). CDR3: CASSLVLGGNTEAFF. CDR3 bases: TGTGCCAGCAGCTTAGTGTTGGGAGGGAACACTGAAGCTTTCTTT.

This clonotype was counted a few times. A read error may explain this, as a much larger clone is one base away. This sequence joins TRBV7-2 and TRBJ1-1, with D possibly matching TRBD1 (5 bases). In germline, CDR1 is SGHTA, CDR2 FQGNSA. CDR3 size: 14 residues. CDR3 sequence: CASSLSGDLTETFF. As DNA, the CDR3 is TGTGCCAGCAGCTTGTCGGGGGATTTGACTGAAACTTTCTTT.

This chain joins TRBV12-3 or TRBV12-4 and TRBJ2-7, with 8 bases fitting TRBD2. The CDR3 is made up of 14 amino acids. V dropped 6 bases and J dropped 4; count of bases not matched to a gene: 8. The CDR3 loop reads CASSSIAGRYEQYF. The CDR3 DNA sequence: TGTGCCAGCAGCTCTATAGCGGGGCGATACGAGCAGTACTTC.

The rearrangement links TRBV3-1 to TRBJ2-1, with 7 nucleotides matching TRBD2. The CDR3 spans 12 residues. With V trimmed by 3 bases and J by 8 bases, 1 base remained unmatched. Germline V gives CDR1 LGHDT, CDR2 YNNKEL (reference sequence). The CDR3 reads CASSQSGDEQFF. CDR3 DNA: TGTGCCAGCAGCCAGAGCGGGGATGAGCAGTTCTTC.

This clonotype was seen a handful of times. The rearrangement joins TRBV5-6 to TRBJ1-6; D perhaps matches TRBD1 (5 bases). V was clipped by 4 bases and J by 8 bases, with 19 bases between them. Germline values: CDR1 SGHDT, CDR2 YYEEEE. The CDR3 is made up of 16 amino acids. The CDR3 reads CASSPPGHLEDSPLHF. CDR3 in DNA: TGTGCCAGCAGCCCCCCTGGACATCTCGAGGATTCACCCCTCCACTTT.

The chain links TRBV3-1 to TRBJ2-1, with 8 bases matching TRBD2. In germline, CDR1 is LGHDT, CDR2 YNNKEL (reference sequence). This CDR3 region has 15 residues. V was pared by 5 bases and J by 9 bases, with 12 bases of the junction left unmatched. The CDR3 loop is CASSFVTGREREQFF. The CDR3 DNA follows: TGTGCCAGCAGCTTTGTTACCGGGAGGGAGCGTGAGCAGTTCTTC.

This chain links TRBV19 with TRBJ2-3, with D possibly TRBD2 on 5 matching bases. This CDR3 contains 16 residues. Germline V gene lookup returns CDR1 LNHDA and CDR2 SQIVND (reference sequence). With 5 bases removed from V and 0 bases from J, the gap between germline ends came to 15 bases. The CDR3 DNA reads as TGTGCCAGTAGTGACCGACTAAGGCGGAGCACAGATACGCAGTATTTT. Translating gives CASSDRLRRSTDTQYF.

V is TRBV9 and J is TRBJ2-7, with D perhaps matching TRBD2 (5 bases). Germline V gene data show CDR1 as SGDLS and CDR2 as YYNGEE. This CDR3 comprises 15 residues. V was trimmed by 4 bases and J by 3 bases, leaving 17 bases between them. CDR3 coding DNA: TGTGCCAGCAGCCCCCACCTAACCGGGGTCTACGAGCAGTACTTC. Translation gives CASSPHLTGVYEQYF.

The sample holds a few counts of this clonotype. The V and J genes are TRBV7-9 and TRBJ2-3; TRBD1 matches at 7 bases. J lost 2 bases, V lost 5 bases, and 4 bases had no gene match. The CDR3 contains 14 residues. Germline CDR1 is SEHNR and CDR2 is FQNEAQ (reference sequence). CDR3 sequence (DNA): TGTGCCAGCAGCCAGGGGACAGTCACAGATACGCAGTATTTT. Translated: CASSQGTVTDTQYF.

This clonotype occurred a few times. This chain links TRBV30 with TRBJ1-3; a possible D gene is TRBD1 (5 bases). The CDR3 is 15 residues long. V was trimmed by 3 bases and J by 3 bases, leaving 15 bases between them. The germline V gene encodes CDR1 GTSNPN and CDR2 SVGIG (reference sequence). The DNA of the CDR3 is TGTGCCTGGAGCCGGGATTCGGGACTTGGAAACACCATATATTTT. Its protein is CAWSRDSGLGNTIYF. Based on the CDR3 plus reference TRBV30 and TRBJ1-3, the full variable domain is SQTIHQWPATLVQPVGSPLSLECTVEGTSNPNLYWYRQAAGRGLQLLFYSVGIGQISSEVPQNLSASRPQDRQFILSSKKLLLSDSGFYLCAWSRDSGLGNTIYFGEGSWLTVV.

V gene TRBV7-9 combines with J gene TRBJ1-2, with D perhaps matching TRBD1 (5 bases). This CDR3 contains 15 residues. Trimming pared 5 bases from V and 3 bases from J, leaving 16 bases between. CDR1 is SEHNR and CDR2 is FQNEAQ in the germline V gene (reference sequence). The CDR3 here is CASSRGRGADYGYTF. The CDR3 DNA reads TGTGCCAGCAGCCGCGGGAGGGGCGCAGACTATGGCTACACCTTC.

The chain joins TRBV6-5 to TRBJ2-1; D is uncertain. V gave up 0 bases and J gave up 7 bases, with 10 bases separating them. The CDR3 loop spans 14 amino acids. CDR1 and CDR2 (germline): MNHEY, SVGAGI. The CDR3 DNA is TGTGCCAGCAGTTACTCAGGATCCCTGAATGAGCAGTTCTTC. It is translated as CASSYSGSLNEQFF.

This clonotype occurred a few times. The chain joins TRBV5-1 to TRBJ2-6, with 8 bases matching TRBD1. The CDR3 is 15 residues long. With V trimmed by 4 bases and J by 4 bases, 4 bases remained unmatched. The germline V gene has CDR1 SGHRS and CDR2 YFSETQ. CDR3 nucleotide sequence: TGCGCCAGCAGCCGGGGACAGGCCGGGGCCAACGTCCTGACTTTC. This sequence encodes CASSRGQAGANVLTF.